The subject of this entry is one TCR beta chain. The source of the sample is a study of blood T cell repertoires in COVID-19. The CDR3 runs to 14 residues. The ends were cut back, 3 bases at V and 9 bases at J, with 13 bases in the middle. Germline V gene data show CDR1 as SGDLS and CDR2 as YYNGEE. TCRdb keeps only in-frame clones here, not all; method: immunoSEQ multiplex PCR. The sample shows more than 90,000 clones, less than 85% of them seen only once. The receptor was isolated from a woman aged 70-85 years with active or convalescent COVID-19. Sequenced material: peripheral blood. The chain combines TRBV9 with TRBJ1-6; D remains ambiguous. In DNA, the CDR3 is TGTGCCAGCAGCGGCCTGGGCAGCAGTTCACCCCTCCACTTT. This sequence encodes CASSGLGSSSPLHF.